This TCR beta chain appears in the sequencing data of a study of T cells in Graves' hyperthyroidism and ophthalmopathy. Study outcomes and limitations: Blood samples included most of the expanded thyroid clonotypes exceeding 0.001.

This clonotype was observed at least ten times. Its cognate antigen is unknown. Researchers took RNA transcripts and amplified the TCR beta CDR3 regions from them. The HTBI primer set served for first-round RT-PCR of the TCR CDR3. MiXCR, applied by TCRdb to the multiplex PCR reads, yields one record per CDR3 protein. The sample shows 400,000 to 500,000 distinct CDR3 sequences, about 14% of them seen only once. The CDR3 is 16 amino acids. With 3 bases clipped from V and 5 bases from J, the junction kept 12 bases outside the gene matches. Germline CDR1 and CDR2: MDHEN and SYDVKM. The sequenced sample was blood. This clonotype was obtained from a young man with Graves' ophthalmopathy. The chain is built from TRBV28 and TRBJ1-2, with 7 bases aligning to TRBD1. CDR3 sequence: CASSFAPGQVNYGYTF. For the CDR3, the DNA is TGTGCCAGCAGTTTCGCCCCCGGACAGGTTAATTATGGCTACACCTTC.